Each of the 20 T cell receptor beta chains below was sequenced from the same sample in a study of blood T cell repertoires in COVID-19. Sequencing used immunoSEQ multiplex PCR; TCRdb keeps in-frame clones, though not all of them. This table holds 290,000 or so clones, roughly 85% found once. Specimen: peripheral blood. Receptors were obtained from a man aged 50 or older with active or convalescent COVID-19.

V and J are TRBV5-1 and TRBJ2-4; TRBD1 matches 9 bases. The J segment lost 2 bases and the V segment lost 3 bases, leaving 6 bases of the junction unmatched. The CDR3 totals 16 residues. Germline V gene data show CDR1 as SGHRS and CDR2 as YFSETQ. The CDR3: CASSYTGQGTKNIQYF. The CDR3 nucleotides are TGCGCCAGCAGCTACACGGGACAGGGCACCAAAAACATTCAGTACTTC.

In DNA, the CDR3 is TGCGCCAGCACCCGGGGGGGCTCTGACACCATATATTTT. This codes for CASTRGGSDTIYF. The chain uses TRBV5-1 and TRBJ1-3, with D possibly TRBD1 on 6 matching bases. The CDR3 spans 13 residues. Germline V gene data show CDR1 as SGHRS and CDR2 as YFSETQ. Deletions cut 6 bases from V and 8 bases from J, with 15 bases between.

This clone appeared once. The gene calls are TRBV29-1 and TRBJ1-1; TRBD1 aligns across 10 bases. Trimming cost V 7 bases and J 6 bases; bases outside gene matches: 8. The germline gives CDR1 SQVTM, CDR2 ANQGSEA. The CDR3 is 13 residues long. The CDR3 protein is CSGKTGGFSEAFF. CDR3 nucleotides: TGCAGCGGGAAGACAGGGGGCTTTTCTGAAGCTTTCTTT.

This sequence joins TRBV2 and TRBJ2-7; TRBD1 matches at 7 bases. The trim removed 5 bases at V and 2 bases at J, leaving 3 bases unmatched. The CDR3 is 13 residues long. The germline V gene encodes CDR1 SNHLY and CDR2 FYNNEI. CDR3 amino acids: CASSRQGPYEQYF. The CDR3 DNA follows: TGTGCCAGCAGTCGACAGGGACCCTACGAGCAGTACTTC.

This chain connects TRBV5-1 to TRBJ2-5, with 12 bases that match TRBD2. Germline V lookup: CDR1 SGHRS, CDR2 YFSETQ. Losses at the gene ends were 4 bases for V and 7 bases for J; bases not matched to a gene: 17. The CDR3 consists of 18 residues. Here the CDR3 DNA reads TGCGCCAGCAGCCACACAACGGGACTAGCGGGTACCCTTCGGACCCAGTACTTC. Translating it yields CASSHTTGLAGTLRTQYF. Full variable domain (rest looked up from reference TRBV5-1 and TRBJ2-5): KAGVTQTPRYLIKTRGQQVTLSCSPISGHRSVSWYQQTPGQGLQFLFEYFSETQRNKGNFPGRFSGRQFSNSRSEMNVSTLELGDSALYLCASSHTTGLAGTLRTQYFGPGTRLLVL.

CDR3 residues: CATSVRGRAENEQFF. CDR3 nucleotides: TGTGCCACCAGTGTCCGCGGGAGGGCCGAGAATGAGCAGTTCTTC. This chain links TRBV24-1 with TRBJ2-1; TRBD2 matches 9 bases. V shed 5 bases, J shed 7 bases, and the junction held 8 bases outside the gene matches. Looked up from germline, CDR1 is KGHDR and CDR2 is SFDVKD. The CDR3 has 15 residues.

The CDR3 protein is CVRSSLQREGRDEQYF. The CDR3 DNA sequence: TGTGTCAGAAGCTCCCTCCAGCGGGAGGGCCGCGACGAGCAGTACTTC. J is TRBJ2-7 and V is TRBV7-5; the D call TRBD2 from the table was never checked on the DNA. TRBV7-5 is flagged as a pseudogene. The CDR3 length is 16 residues.

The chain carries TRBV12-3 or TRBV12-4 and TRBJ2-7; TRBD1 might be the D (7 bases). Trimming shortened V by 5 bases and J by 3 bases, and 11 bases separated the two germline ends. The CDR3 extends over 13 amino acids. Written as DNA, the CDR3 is TGTGCCAGCAGTGCGGGACAGAACTACGAGCAGTACTTC. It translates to CASSAGQNYEQYF.

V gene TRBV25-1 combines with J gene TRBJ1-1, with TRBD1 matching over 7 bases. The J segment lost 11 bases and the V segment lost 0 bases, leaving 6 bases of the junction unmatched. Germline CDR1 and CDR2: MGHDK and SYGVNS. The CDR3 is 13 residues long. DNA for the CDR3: TGTGCCAGCAGTGAATATGCGACCAGGGGGGCTTTCTTT. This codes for CASSEYATRGAFF.

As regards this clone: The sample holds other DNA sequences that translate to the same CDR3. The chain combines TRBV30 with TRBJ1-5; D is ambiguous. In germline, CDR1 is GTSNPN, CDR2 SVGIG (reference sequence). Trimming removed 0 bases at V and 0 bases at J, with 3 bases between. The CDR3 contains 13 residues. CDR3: CAWSVRSNQPQHF. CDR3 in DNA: TGTGCCTGGAGTGTTCGTAGCAATCAGCCCCAGCATTTT.

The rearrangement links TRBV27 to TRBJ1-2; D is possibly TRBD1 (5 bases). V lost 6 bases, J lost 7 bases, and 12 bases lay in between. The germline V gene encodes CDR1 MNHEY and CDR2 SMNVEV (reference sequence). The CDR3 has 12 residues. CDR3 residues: CASSAGLSGYTF. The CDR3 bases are TGTGCCAGCAGCGCAGGGCTATCTGGCTACACCTTC.

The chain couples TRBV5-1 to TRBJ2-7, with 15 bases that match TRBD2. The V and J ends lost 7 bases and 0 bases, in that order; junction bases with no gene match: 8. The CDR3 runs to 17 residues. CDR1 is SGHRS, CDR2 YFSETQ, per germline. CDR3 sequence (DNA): TGCGCCAGCTCCCGGACGGGACTAGCGGGAGGCTCCTACGAGCAGTACTTC. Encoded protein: CASSRTGLAGGSYEQYF.

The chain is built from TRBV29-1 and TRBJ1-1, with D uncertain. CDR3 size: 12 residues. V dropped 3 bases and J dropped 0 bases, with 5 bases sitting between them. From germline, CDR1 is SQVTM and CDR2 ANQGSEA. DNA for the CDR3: TGCAGCGTTGATTTATTGAACACTGAAGCTTTCTTT. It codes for CSVDLLNTEAFF.

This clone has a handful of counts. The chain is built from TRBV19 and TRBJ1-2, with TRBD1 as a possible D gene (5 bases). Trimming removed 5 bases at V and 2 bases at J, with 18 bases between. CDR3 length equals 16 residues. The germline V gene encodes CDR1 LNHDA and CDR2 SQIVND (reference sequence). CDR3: CASSLTHRLPNYGYTF. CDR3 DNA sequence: TGTGCCAGTAGTCTCACCCACAGGCTCCCCAACTATGGCTACACCTTC.

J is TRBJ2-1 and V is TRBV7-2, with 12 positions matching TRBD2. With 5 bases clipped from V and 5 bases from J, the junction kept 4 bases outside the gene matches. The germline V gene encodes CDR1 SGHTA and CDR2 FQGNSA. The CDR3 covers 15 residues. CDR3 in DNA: TGTGCCAGCAGCATCGGGACTAGCGGGCACAATGAGCAGTTCTTC. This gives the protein CASSIGTSGHNEQFF.

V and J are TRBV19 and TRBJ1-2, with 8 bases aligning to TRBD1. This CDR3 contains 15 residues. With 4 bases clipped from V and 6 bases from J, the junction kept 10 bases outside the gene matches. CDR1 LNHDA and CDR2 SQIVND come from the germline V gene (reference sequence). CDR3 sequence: CASSTTWTGPHGYTF. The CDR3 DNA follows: TGTGCCAGTAGTACCACCTGGACAGGGCCCCATGGCTACACCTTC.

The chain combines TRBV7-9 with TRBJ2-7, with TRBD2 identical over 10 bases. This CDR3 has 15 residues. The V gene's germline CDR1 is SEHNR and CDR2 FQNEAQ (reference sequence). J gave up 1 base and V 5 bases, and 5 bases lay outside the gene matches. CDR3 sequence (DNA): TGTGCCAGCAGCCCAAGCGGGAGGGGGTCCTACGAGCAGTACTTC. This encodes CASSPSGRGSYEQYF.

The CDR3 bases are TGTGCCAGCAGCCAGACTAGGGGGGGGAACACCGGGGAGCTGTTTTTT. Translated, it gives CASSQTRGGNTGELFF. The chain combines TRBV7-8 with TRBJ2-2; possible D gene TRBD2, 7 bases. This CDR3 region has 16 residues. Germline CDR1 and CDR2: SGHVS and FQNEAQ. The germline V and J ends were trimmed by 5 bases and 1 base, with 14 bases remaining between them.

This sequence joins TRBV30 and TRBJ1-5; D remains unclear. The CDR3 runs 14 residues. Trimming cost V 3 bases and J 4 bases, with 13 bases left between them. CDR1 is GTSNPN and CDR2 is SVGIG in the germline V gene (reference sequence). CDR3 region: CAWSAGSYNQPQHF. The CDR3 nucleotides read TGTGCCTGGAGCGCCGGGAGCTATAATCAGCCCCAGCATTTT. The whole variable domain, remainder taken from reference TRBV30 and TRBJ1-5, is SQTIHQWPATLVQPVGSPLSLECTVEGTSNPNLYWYRQAAGRGLQLLFYSVGIGQISSEVPQNLSASRPQDRQFILSSKKLLLSDSGFYLCAWSAGSYNQPQHFGDGTRLSIL.

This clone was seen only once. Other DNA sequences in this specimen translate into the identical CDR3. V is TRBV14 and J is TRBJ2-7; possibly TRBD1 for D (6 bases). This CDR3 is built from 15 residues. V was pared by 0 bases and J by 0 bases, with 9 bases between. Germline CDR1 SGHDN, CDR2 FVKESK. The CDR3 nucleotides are TGTGCCAGCAGCCAAGATCTCAGGGGCTCCTACGAGCAGTACTTC. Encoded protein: CASSQDLRGSYEQYF.